The 25 T cell receptor beta chains given below trace back to one sample, sequenced in a study of human T cells and chemical hapten exposure. TCRdb called the RACE reads again in MiXCR, with one record for every CDR3 protein. The table shows 150,000 to 200,000 distinct CDR3 sequences, with 25% to 35% occurring only once. Time point specified: patch test 3, about 24 weeks after DPC sensitization. As for treatment: therapeutic diphenylcyclopropenone sensitization with weekly scalp DPC. This specimen was whole blood, taken in connection with sensitization to the hapten diphenylcyclopropenone (DPC). The receptors here all came from a woman between 18 and 29 years old with alopecia areata. Some clones in this sample may be carry-over from other donors' samples.

The rearrangement uses TRBV7-2 and TRBJ2-1; the D gene is possibly TRBD2 (6 bases). This CDR3 has 12 amino acids. Germline values: CDR1 SGHTA, CDR2 FQGNSA. Trimming removed 1 base at V and 15 bases at J, with 13 bases between. Here the CDR3 DNA reads TGTGCCAGCAGCTTAGTCTCGGGAGTTGGGTTCTTC. This codes for CASSLVSGVGFF.

This sequence joins TRBV7-9 and TRBJ2-3; 11 nucleotides align to TRBD2. The CDR3 loop spans 18 amino acids. The V gene end was trimmed by 4 bases and the J gene end by 5 bases; junction bases not matched to a gene: 14. From germline, CDR1 is SEHNR and CDR2 FQNEAQ (reference sequence). For the CDR3, the DNA is TGTGCCAGCAGCTCACCGGGACTAGCGGAGGGAGGGGTAGATACGCAGTATTTT. Its protein product is CASSSPGLAEGGVDTQYF.

V is TRBV6-2 or TRBV6-3 and J is TRBJ2-1; D might be TRBD1 or TRBD2, each matching 7 bases. V dropped 6 bases and J dropped 7 bases, with 22 bases sitting between them. This CDR3 is 16 amino acids long. Looked up from germline, CDR1 is MNHEY and CDR2 is SVGEGT. The CDR3, as DNA: TGTGCCAGCAGCCGCCAGGGGGGGGTAGGGGCGAATGAGCAGTTCTTC. It translates to CASSRQGGVGANEQFF.

This clonotype was counted a few times. The genes are TRBV24-1 and TRBJ2-6; the match to TRBD1 covers 7 bases. The junction had 6 bases not matched to a gene; V was cut back by 2 bases and J by 0 bases. From germline, CDR1 is KGHDR and CDR2 SFDVKD. The CDR3 is 18 residues long. The chain's CDR3 is CATSDSDREGSGANVLTF. The CDR3 coding sequence is TGTGCCACCAGTGATTCCGACAGGGAAGGCTCTGGGGCCAACGTCCTGACTTTC.

The rearrangement uses TRBV6-4 and TRBJ1-2; D not certain. V was trimmed by 4 bases and J by 5 bases, leaving 11 bases between them. CDR3 length: 13 residues. Looked up from germline, CDR1 is MRHNA and CDR2 is SNTAGT. CDR3 coding DNA: TGTGCCAGCAGTGCCACGGGAGGTTATGGCTACACCTTC. It encodes CASSATGGYGYTF.

The chain employs TRBV6-6 and TRBJ1-2; no clear D gene. CDR1 is MNHNY and CDR2 is SVGAGI in the germline V gene (reference sequence). CDR3 size: 12 residues. V was pared by 6 bases and J by 2 bases, with 7 bases between. The DNA of the CDR3 is TGTGCCAGCAGGACCGACAACTATGGCTACACCTTC. Residues: CASRTDNYGYTF.

CDR3 region: CASSLLPGTGDYGYTF. The CDR3 DNA reads as TGTGCCAGCAGTTTGCTTCCCGGGACAGGGGACTATGGCTACACCTTC. This chain links TRBV6-5 with TRBJ1-2, with TRBD1 matching 10 bases. The CDR3 loop spans 16 amino acids. The germline V gene has CDR1 MNHEY and CDR2 SVGAGI. J lost 3 bases, V lost 4 bases, and 8 bases had no gene match.

The chain joins TRBV7-3 to TRBJ2-3; D remains unclear. The V end lost 2 bases, the J end lost 3 bases, and 12 bases lay between the germline ends. CDR1 and CDR2 from the germline V gene are SGHTA and FQGTGA. The CDR3 has 15 amino acids. CDR3 amino acids: CASSLLGIGTDTQYF. CDR3 sequence (DNA): TGTGCCAGCAGCTTATTAGGGATTGGGACAGATACGCAGTATTTT.

The chain joins TRBV12-3 or TRBV12-4 to TRBJ1-5; D ambiguous. V was pared by 3 bases and J by 5 bases, with 8 bases between. The CDR3 is made up of 13 amino acids. The CDR3 region is CASSLTDDQPQHF. The CDR3 nucleotides are TGTGCCAGCAGTTTGACTGATGATCAGCCCCAGCATTTT.

This sequence joins TRBV10-3 and TRBJ2-7; the D gene is possibly TRBD1 (5 bases). This CDR3 contains 12 residues. From germline, CDR1 is ENHRY and CDR2 SYGVKD. V lost 2 bases, J lost 3 bases, and 5 bases lay in between. CDR3 DNA: TGTGCCATCAGTGAGACAGGCTACGAGCAGTACTTC. This sequence encodes CAISETGYEQYF.

This chain joins TRBV16 and TRBJ1-4, with D perhaps TRBD1 (6 bases). The CDR3 runs to 15 residues. Germline CDR1 is KGHSY and CDR2 is FQNENV. V was trimmed by 2 bases and J by 4 bases, leaving 11 bases between them. Here the CDR3 DNA reads TGTGCCAGCAGCCAAAACAGGGTCTTTAATGAAAAACTGTTTTTT. This encodes CASSQNRVFNEKLFF.

J is TRBJ2-1 and V is TRBV4-2; 10 bases align to TRBD2. Germline loops: CDR1 LGHNA, CDR2 YNFKEQ. With 1 base clipped from V and 6 bases from J, the junction kept 6 bases outside the gene matches. The CDR3 runs to 16 residues. The CDR3 DNA reads as TGTGCCAGCAGCCAAGGTCTAGCGGGGGCGACCAATGAGCAGTTCTTC. Protein sequence: CASSQGLAGATNEQFF.

CDR3 residues: CASSFSPRGQIYGYTF. CDR3 nucleotide sequence: TGTGCCAGCAGTTTTTCTCCGCGGGGGCAGATCTATGGCTACACCTTC. The V gene is TRBV6-2 or TRBV6-3, the J gene TRBJ1-2; D is perhaps TRBD1 (6 bases). CDR1 and CDR2 from the germline V gene are MNHEY and SVGEGT. The V gene lost 4 bases and the J gene lost 4 bases, with 19 bases spanning the gap. The CDR3 runs 16 residues.

The rearrangement uses TRBV5-1 and TRBJ2-2; possibly TRBD2 for D (5 bases). CDR3 size: 13 residues. Germline V CDR1 and CDR2: SGHRS, YFSETQ. V was trimmed by 0 bases and J by 6 bases, leaving 6 bases between them. The CDR3 loop reads CASSLARAGELFF. CDR3 DNA sequence: TGCGCCAGCAGCTTGGCGAGGGCCGGGGAGCTGTTTTTT.

The sample holds a few counts of this clonotype. This chain uses TRBV9 with TRBJ2-3; D might be TRBD2 (7 bases). Germline CDR1 reads SGDLS; CDR2 reads YYNGEE. The CDR3 is made up of 15 amino acids. The V end lost 7 bases, the J end lost 1 base, and 16 bases lay between the germline ends. The CDR3: CASGGANMGTDTQYF. The CDR3, as DNA: TGTGCCAGCGGGGGGGCCAATATGGGCACAGATACGCAGTATTTT.

This clonotype was seen only a few times. CDR3 region: CASSPPNAPNNEQFF. CDR3 sequence (DNA): TGTGCCAGCTCACCACCGAACGCACCTAACAATGAGCAGTTCTTC. The chain couples TRBV18 to TRBJ2-1; D is unclear. Germline CDR1 is KGHSH and CDR2 is LQKENI. The CDR3 runs to 15 residues. With 0 bases removed from V and 5 bases from J, the gap between germline ends came to 11 bases.

This clonotype was detected a few times. DNA for the CDR3: TGTGCCAGCAGCTTACTGAAGGACAGGGACCATAATGAGCAGTTCTTC. Residues: CASSLLKDRDHNEQFF. J is TRBJ2-1 and V is TRBV5-6, with 8 bases fitting TRBD1. Per the germline V gene, CDR1 is SGHDT and CDR2 is YYEEEE. Unmatched junction bases numbered 11, after V lost 2 bases and J lost 7 bases. CDR3 length: 16 residues.

The chain links TRBV11-3 to TRBJ2-1; unclear D gene. The CDR3 extends over 14 amino acids. From germline, CDR1 is SGHNT and CDR2 YENEEA. Trimming removed 5 bases at V and 5 bases at J, with 13 bases between. The CDR3 coding sequence is TGTGCCAGCAGCGCCCGGACGCATCACAATGAGCAGTTCTTC. Encoded protein: CASSARTHHNEQFF.

The chain recombines TRBV18 with TRBJ1-1, with unresolved D. V lost 3 bases to trimming and J lost 1 base, with 6 bases between them. This CDR3 has 13 amino acids. Germline CDR1 is KGHSH and CDR2 is LQKENI. The CDR3 reads CASSPGANTEAFF. In DNA, the CDR3 is TGTGCCAGCTCACCGGGTGCGAACACTGAAGCTTTCTTT.

The chain has TRBV5-1 and TRBJ2-7; D gene ambiguous. This CDR3 region has 13 residues. Trimming left V 2 bases short and J 3 bases short, with 9 bases between. Germline V gene lookup returns CDR1 SGHRS and CDR2 YFSETQ. The DNA of the CDR3 is TGCGCCAGCAGCTTCGCGGATTACTACGAGCAGTACTTC. Its protein product is CASSFADYYEQYF.

There are a few counts of this clonotype. The chain has TRBV7-8 and TRBJ2-1, with 9 bases that match TRBD1. CDR1 is SGHVS, CDR2 FQNEAQ, per germline. V trimming: 5 bases; J trimming: 5 bases; junction bases outside the gene matches: 7. The CDR3 length is 15 residues. CDR3 residues: CASSKGQGLHNEQFF. In DNA form, the CDR3 reads TGTGCCAGCAGCAAAGGACAGGGGCTTCACAATGAGCAGTTCTTC.

The chain employs TRBV19 and TRBJ1-5; D not certain. Trimming removed 4 bases at V and 0 bases at J, with 10 bases between. The CDR3 consists of 15 residues. In germline, CDR1 is LNHDA, CDR2 SQIVND (reference sequence). CDR3 sequence reads: CASSKDGYSNQPQHF. For the CDR3, the DNA is TGTGCCAGTAGTAAGGACGGTTATAGCAATCAGCCCCAGCATTTT.

V gene TRBV29-1 combines with J gene TRBJ1-4; 10 bases map to TRBD1. The germline gives CDR1 SQVTM, CDR2 ANQGSEA. The CDR3 covers 13 residues. Germline trimming cut 5 bases from V and 7 bases from J; bases unmatched to any gene: 4. DNA for the CDR3: TGCAGCGTTCGCCGGGACAGGGGTGAAAAACTGTTTTTT. Amino acid sequence: CSVRRDRGEKLFF.

This chain connects TRBV4-1 to TRBJ1-1; no definite D call. Germline V CDR1 and CDR2: MGHRA, YSYEKL. This CDR3 region has 14 residues. V shed 2 bases and J shed 4 bases, with 11 bases lying between them. Here the CDR3 reads CASSQRVSTTEAFF. CDR3 nucleotides: TGCGCCAGCAGCCAACGGGTTTCGACCACTGAAGCTTTCTTT.

Many counts were recorded for this clonotype. The chain joins TRBV29-1 to TRBJ1-2; D remains unclear. Germline CDR1 SQVTM, CDR2 ANQGSEA. The CDR3 loop spans 14 amino acids. Trimming left V 3 bases short and J 2 bases short, with 13 bases between. CDR3 region: CSVDPQDLNYGYTF. CDR3 DNA sequence: TGCAGCGTTGATCCCCAAGACCTAAACTATGGCTACACCTTC.